This is a list of T cell receptor beta chains from one sample in a study of T cells expressing NK-cell markers. TCRdb reprocessed the 5' RACE reads and reports one entry per CDR3 protein, with no DNA. Its table records 150,000 to 200,000 distinct CDR3 sequences. The sample taken for sequencing was blood T cells: a sorted CD56 or NKG2C T cell subset, CD4+ or CD8+ T cells, or bulk PBMC T cells (not recorded which). The source of these receptors is a woman between 18 and 69 years old in good health. Both conserved end residues are part of each CDR3.

J	V	CDR3
TRBJ2-7	TRBV5-6	CASSSLTSGRKYEQYF
TRBJ2-5	TRBV6-1	CASSGPLGETQYF
TRBJ2-5	TRBV7-2	CASSLGGGIGTQYF
TRBJ2-7	TRBV5-1	CATASLTGDEQYF
TRBJ1-2	TRBV5-6	CASSRPGRRTYGYTF
TRBJ1-3	TRBV5-1	CASSLERQGTNTIYF
TRBJ2-1	TRBV10-3	CAISGYRGAGNEQFF
TRBJ1-1	TRBV5-1	CASSAGQGPNTEAFF
TRBJ2-4	TRBV5-8	CASSLRAENIQYF
TRBJ1-1	TRBV12-3/TRBV12-4	CASVLNTEAFF
TRBJ1-2	TRBV12-3/TRBV12-4	CASIKQGRNYGYTF
TRBJ2-1	TRBV20-1	CSARDSGTGSNEQFF
TRBJ1-1	TRBV25-1	CASSDSLTALEAFF
TRBJ1-1	TRBV20-1	CSAPKGTAGTEAFF
TRBJ2-3	TRBV5-1	CASSLKPGLAGTDTQYF
TRBJ2-1	TRBV5-1	CASSLAVGTDEQFF
TRBJ2-2	TRBV11-1	CASSLRGHTGELFF
TRBJ2-1	TRBV27	CASSVDRYNEQFF
TRBJ1-1	TRBV30	CAWSVRDTPVAFF
TRBJ2-7	TRBV12-3/TRBV12-4	CASSRKDRGPQQYF
TRBJ1-1	TRBV28	CASRTSGAREAFF
TRBJ1-3	TRBV13	CASSLRGNTIYF
TRBJ2-7	TRBV5-1	CASRVIAGQGHEQYF
TRBJ1-6	TRBV20-1	CSARDAGFSSPLHF
TRBJ2-5	TRBV7-9	CASSRTGTFQETQYF
TRBJ1-4	TRBV28	CASSLPSAGQRLFF
TRBJ2-7	TRBV7-9	CASSVSGESYEQYF
TRBJ1-5	TRBV7-2	CASSFAIVRDQPQHF
TRBJ2-7	TRBV24-1	CATTSSDKPYEQYF
TRBJ2-7	TRBV5-4	CASSLRTSGSKQYF
TRBJ2-7	TRBV20-1	CSARDRVHYEQYF
TRBJ1-2	TRBV18	CASSPETYGYTF
TRBJ2-7	TRBV7-8	CASSADRGQGPYEQYF
TRBJ1-4	TRBV4-2	CASSQVLWSTNEKLFF
TRBJ2-7	TRBV7-2	CASSSDRVSYEQYF
TRBJ2-3	TRBV20-1	CSAPPERYLDTQYF
TRBJ1-4	TRBV6-1	CASSAGTVNEKLFF
TRBJ2-7	TRBV29-1	CSASSISYEQYF
TRBJ1-1	TRBV27	CASSPQWAGDTEAFF
TRBJ2-7	TRBV29-1	CSVVGRGYEQYF
TRBJ1-1	TRBV2	CASSETGGATEAFF
TRBJ2-5	TRBV12-5	CASGLGETETQYF
TRBJ2-3	TRBV3-1	CASSQYLTDTQYF
TRBJ2-5	TRBV24-1	CATSQPGQDFQETQYF
TRBJ2-3	TRBV5-8	CASSVAGVGRDTQYF
TRBJ1-6	TRBV28	CASRLAGGPPTDNSPLHF
TRBJ2-1	TRBV4-1	CASSHPGQGISYNEQFF
TRBJ1-4	TRBV12-3/TRBV12-4	CASRPYREGDEKLFF
TRBJ1-1	TRBV18	CASSPRGDSPEAFF
TRBJ2-3	TRBV7-6	CASSTHSGGRADTQYF
TRBJ2-3	TRBV12-3/TRBV12-4	CASSLARSTDTQYF
TRBJ2-7	TRBV7-3	CASSPYGGLYEQYF
TRBJ2-1	TRBV20-1	CSAQHDRGNEQFF
TRBJ1-5	TRBV2	CASSKGRNNQPQHF
TRBJ1-1	TRBV29-1	CSVPTGGRADTEAFF
TRBJ2-1	TRBV7-9	CASSRVSNEQFF
TRBJ2-2	TRBV6-1	CASSGLWTGGLNTGELFF
TRBJ2-7	TRBV10-3	CAISEGTGGFYEQYF
TRBJ2-7	TRBV13	CASSQTTSGIGYEQYF
TRBJ1-1	TRBV9	CASTEATGLGNTEAFF